This T cell receptor (beta chain) was obtained from a study of naive and memory T cell subsets. CDR1 MDHEN and CDR2 SYDVKM come from the germline V gene. The CDR3 is made up of 12 amino acids. The trim removed 7 bases at V and 2 bases at J, leaving 2 bases unmatched. Two oligonucleotides, mixed equimolar, formed the beta constant-region primer covering TRBC1 and TRBC2. The ligated cDNA underwent four PCR rounds using SP2 and nested alpha and beta constant-region primers. TCRdb fed the UMI-ligation and nested PCR reads into MiXCR, producing one record per CDR3 protein. This table holds 100,000 to 150,000 distinct CDR3 sequences, approximately 37% found once.

Material for sequencing was central memory CD4+ T cells from blood. V and J are TRBV28 and TRBJ2-7; 7 bases align to TRBD1. The clonotype originates from a human donor in good health. The CDR3 spells CASTGQAYEQYF. CDR3 sequence (DNA): TGTGCCAGCACCGGACAGGCCTACGAGCAGTACTTC.